A selection of T cell receptor beta chains follows, all from one sample in a study of shared T cell receptors in the human thymus. The table came from immunoSEQ multiplex PCR; TCRdb's copy has only in-frame clones and leaves some out. The sample shows roughly 660,000 clones, 88% of them seen only once. The same data also went into a second study, on human thymus T cells.

Sequenced input: thymocytes. The receptor source for this set is a boy younger than two with a congenital heart defect. Both conserved end residues are trimmed from each CDR3. Fields, in order: CDR3 protein, D gene, J gene, CDR3 length, V gene. D genes are given only for firm matches.

CDR3 protein: ASRDTGLLAYEQY
D gene: .
J gene: TRBJ2-7
CDR3 length: 13
V gene: TRBV28

CDR3 protein: ASNRQGGRYQPQH
D gene: TRBD1
J gene: TRBJ1-5
CDR3 length: 13
V gene: TRBV2

CDR3 protein: ASSPGLYSYEQY
D gene: .
J gene: TRBJ2-7
CDR3 length: 12
V gene: TRBV7-9

CDR3 protein: ASRTSGLTDTQY
D gene: TRBD2
J gene: TRBJ2-3
CDR3 length: 12
V gene: TRBV2

CDR3 protein: ASSESQAGLAGDRVYEQY
D gene: TRBD2
J gene: TRBJ2-7
CDR3 length: 18
V gene: TRBV10-1

CDR3 protein: ASSRLEVQTQY
D gene: .
J gene: TRBJ2-5
CDR3 length: 11
V gene: TRBV11-2

CDR3 protein: ASSQHREGGDTQY
D gene: .
J gene: TRBJ2-3
CDR3 length: 13
V gene: TRBV4-3

CDR3 protein: ASSLAGGFRTDTQY
D gene: TRBD1
J gene: TRBJ2-3
CDR3 length: 14
V gene: TRBV5-1

CDR3 protein: ASSLIGDQETQY
D gene: .
J gene: TRBJ2-5
CDR3 length: 12
V gene: TRBV27

CDR3 protein: AWGWRPHSGELF
D gene: .
J gene: TRBJ2-2
CDR3 length: 12
V gene: TRBV30

CDR3 protein: ASSELMLASNNEQF
D gene: .
J gene: TRBJ2-1
CDR3 length: 14
V gene: TRBV25-1

CDR3 protein: ASSQGAGSNQPQH
D gene: .
J gene: TRBJ1-5
CDR3 length: 13
V gene: TRBV4-2

CDR3 protein: ASSAPRTPKNEKLF
D gene: .
J gene: TRBJ1-4
CDR3 length: 14
V gene: TRBV6-6

CDR3 protein: ASSPSINQPQH
D gene: .
J gene: TRBJ1-5
CDR3 length: 11
V gene: TRBV4-1

CDR3 protein: ASSLGTGGTDTQY
D gene: TRBD1
J gene: TRBJ2-3
CDR3 length: 13
V gene: TRBV28

CDR3 protein: ASSPFLAGAQHTYNEQF
D gene: TRBD2
J gene: TRBJ2-1
CDR3 length: 17
V gene: TRBV18

CDR3 protein: ASSCAEGRGRSTQY
D gene: TRBD1
J gene: TRBJ2-3
CDR3 length: 14
V gene: TRBV28

CDR3 protein: ASGLVIAGPSYEQY
D gene: .
J gene: TRBJ2-7
CDR3 length: 14
V gene: TRBV12-5